Detailed here is one TCR beta chain. Its antigen is not identified. The data originate from a study of T-cell reconstitution after alpha-beta-depleted transplantation in children. Findings and caveats of the study: Expanded graft clones, several hundred of them, were reportedly the source of alpha-beta T cells about two months after transplant.

The authors prepared the TCRbeta library with unique molecular identifiers. One entry per CDR3 protein, called by TCRdb with MiXCR from the PCR reads. Found here are roughly 310,000 distinct CDR3 sequences, roughly 25% of them singletons; the top ten hold approximately 10%. CDR1 SGHDN and CDR2 FVKESK come from the germline V gene. The CDR3 has 16 amino acids. V lost 4 bases and J lost 5, with 20 bases in between. The sequence was collected from a male patient under 18 who had a stem cell transplant for acute lymphoblastic leukemia, so the T cells may come from the graft donor. The chain has TRBV14 and TRBJ2-5, with a possible D match to TRBD1 (6 bases). The material sequenced was PBMCs, mostly from graft donor cells, taken 180 days after TCRalphabeta/CD19-depleted stem cell transplant. CDR3 coding DNA: TGTGCCAGCAGCCTCCGGTCGACAGGTACTATGGAGACCCAGTACTTC. Translated: CASSLRSTGTMETQYF.